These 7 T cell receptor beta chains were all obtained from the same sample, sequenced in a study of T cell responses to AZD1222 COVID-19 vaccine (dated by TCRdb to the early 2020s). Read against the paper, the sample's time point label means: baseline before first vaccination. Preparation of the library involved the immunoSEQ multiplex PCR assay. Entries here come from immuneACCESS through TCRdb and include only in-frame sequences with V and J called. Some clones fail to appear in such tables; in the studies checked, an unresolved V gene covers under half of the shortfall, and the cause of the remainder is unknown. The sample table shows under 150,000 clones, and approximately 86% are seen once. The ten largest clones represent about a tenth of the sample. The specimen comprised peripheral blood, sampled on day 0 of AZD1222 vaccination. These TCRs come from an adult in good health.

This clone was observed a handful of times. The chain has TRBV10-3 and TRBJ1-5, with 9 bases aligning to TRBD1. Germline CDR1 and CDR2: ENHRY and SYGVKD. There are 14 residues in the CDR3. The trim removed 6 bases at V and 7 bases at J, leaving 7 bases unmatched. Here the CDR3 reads CAISRTGAGQPQHF. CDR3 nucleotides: TGTGCCATCAGCCGGACAGGGGCGGGCCAGCCCCAGCATTTT.

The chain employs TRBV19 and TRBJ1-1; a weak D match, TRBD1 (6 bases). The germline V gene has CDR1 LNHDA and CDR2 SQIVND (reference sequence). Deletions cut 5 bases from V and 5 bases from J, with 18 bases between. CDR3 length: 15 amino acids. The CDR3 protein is CASSLPGGARTEAFF. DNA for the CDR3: TGTGCCAGTAGTCTCCCCGGGGGGGCTAGGACTGAAGCTTTCTTT.

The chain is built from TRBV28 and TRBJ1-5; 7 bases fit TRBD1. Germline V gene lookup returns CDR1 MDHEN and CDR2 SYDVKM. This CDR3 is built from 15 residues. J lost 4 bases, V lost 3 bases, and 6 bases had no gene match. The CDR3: CASSLMTGPNQPQHF. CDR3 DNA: TGTGCCAGCAGTTTGATGACAGGGCCTAATCAGCCCCAGCATTTT.

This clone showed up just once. CDR3 region: CASSQGQGLARSTLETQYF. As DNA, the CDR3 is TGTGCCAGCAGCCAAGGTCAGGGCCTAGCCCGTTCCACTTTGGAGACCCAGTACTTC. The chain links TRBV14 to TRBJ2-5; D may match TRBD1 or TRBD2 (5 bases each). Looked up from germline, CDR1 is SGHDN and CDR2 is FVKESK. V dropped 1 base and J dropped 5 bases, with 26 bases sitting between them. This CDR3 has 19 residues.

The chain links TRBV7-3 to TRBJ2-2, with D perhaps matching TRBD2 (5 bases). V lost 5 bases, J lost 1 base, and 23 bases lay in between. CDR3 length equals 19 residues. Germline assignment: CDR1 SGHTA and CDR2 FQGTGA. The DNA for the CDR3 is TGTGCCAGCAGCCCCAACCTCGGACTCTCTGAGGGGAACACCGGGGAGCTGTTTTTT. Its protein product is CASSPNLGLSEGNTGELFF.

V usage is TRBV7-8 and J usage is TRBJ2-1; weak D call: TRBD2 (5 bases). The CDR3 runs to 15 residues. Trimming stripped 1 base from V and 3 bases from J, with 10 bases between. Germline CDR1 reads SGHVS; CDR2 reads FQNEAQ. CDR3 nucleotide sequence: TGTGCCAGCAGCTTAGGGGCGGGCAACTACAATGAGCAGTTCTTC. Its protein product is CASSLGAGNYNEQFF.

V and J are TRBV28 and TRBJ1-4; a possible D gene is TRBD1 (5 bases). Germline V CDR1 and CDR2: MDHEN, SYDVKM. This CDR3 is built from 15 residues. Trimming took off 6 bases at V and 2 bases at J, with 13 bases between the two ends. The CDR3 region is CASSSGGRTNEKLFF. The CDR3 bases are TGTGCCAGCAGCTCGGGGGGGAGGACTAATGAAAAACTGTTTTTT.